The clone carrying this T cell receptor beta chain was detected only a few times. Its antigen is not identified. This entry comes from a study of cytomegalovirus exposure and HLA in healthy donors. Study-level findings and limits: For most subjects, TCR beta sequences were reported to predict HLA-A and HLA-B alleles with accuracy.

In the PCR, 60 Vbeta and 13 Jbeta primers were used. Assay: immunoSEQ multiplex PCR; the TCRdb copy retains only in-frame clones and omits some. The table records roughly 80,000 clones, 62% of them present only once. Source material: PBMCs. The clonotype comes from a male donor in good health and CMV-seropositive.

CDR3: CASSLASWRAFF. DNA for the CDR3: TGTGCCAGCAGCTTAGCCTCCTGGAGGGCTTTCTTT. The chain uses TRBV7-2 and TRBJ1-1; D is undetermined. Germline CDR1 is SGHTA and CDR2 is FQGNSA. CDR3 size: 12 residues. Trimming took off 0 bases at V and 11 bases at J, with 10 bases between the two ends. The variable domain in full, with the rest retrieved from reference TRBV7-2 and TRBJ1-1, is GAGVSQSPSNKVTEKGKDVELRCDPISGHTALYWYRQSLGQGLEFLIYFQGNSAPDKSGLPSDRFSAERTGGSVSTLTIQRTQQEDSAVYLCASSLASWRAFFGQGTRLTVV.